Below are 3 T cell receptor beta chains sequenced from a single sample in a study of beta chain features in type 1 diabetes. The study reverse transcribed the entire isolated RNA, so it sequenced expressed TCRB transcripts. Clones were read by immunoSEQ multiplex PCR, and TCRdb kept only the in-frame ones, dropping some. This sample has some 350,000 clones, with 8.5% to 10% found just once. Study results and caveats: Significant though moderate, a shortening of TCRB CDR3s appeared in all four CD4+ subsets of Type 1 diabetes patients.

No antigen has been assigned to these receptors. The sample comprised central memory CD4+ T cells from blood. These receptors were collected from a man under 40 with type 1 diabetes.

This clone has a handful of counts. The V gene is TRBV25-1, the J gene TRBJ1-1; TRBD1 matches at 10 bases. V shed 6 bases, J shed 5 bases, and the junction held 9 bases outside the gene matches. This CDR3 is 15 amino acids long. Germline V gene sequence: CDR1 MGHDK, CDR2 SYGVNS. CDR3 sequence reads: CASRRQGASRTEAFF. In nucleotides, the CDR3 is TGTGCCAGCAGACGACAGGGGGCGAGTCGGACTGAAGCTTTCTTT. The full variable domain, with the rest looked up from reference TRBV25-1 and TRBJ1-1, is EADIYQTPRYLVIGTGKKITLECSQTMGHDKMYWYQQDPGMELHLIHYSYGVNSTEKGDLSSESTVSRIRTEHFPLTLESARPSHTSQYLCASRRQGASRTEAFFGQGTRLTVV.

This clone was seen a few times. This sequence joins TRBV4-1 and TRBJ2-7; the D gene is possibly TRBD2 (5 bases). The CDR3 spans 13 residues. In germline, CDR1 is MGHRA, CDR2 YSYEKL. Trimming stripped 1 base from V and 6 bases from J, with 10 bases between. The CDR3 here is CASSQVGEAEQYF. The CDR3 DNA is TGCGCCAGCAGCCAAGTGGGAGAGGCCGAGCAGTACTTC.

This clone was recorded a few times. The chain has TRBV6-5 and TRBJ2-3, with TRBD1 as a possible D gene (5 bases). CDR1 MNHEY and CDR2 SVGAGI come from the germline V gene. This CDR3 contains 15 residues. V was cut by 3 bases and J by 6 bases, with 16 bases left in between. Here the CDR3 DNA reads TGTGCCAGCAGTTATAGGGGCAGAAACCGGGATACGCAGTATTTT. This codes for CASSYRGRNRDTQYF.